The clone carrying this TCR beta chain was observed a handful of times. This entry comes from a study of blood T cell repertoires in COVID-19. Study as a whole: Some COVID-19 samples were acute and others convalescent; all came from the United States, Italy and Spain. T cells, B-cell-depleted T cells, or PBMCs supplied cDNA or gDNA.

The CDR3 loop spans 13 amino acids. Looked up from germline, CDR1 is SGHDT and CDR2 is YYEEEE. The V and J ends lost 1 base and 8 bases respectively, with 10 bases between them. Original analysis: Amplification from reference gene primers served as the basis for estimated nucleated cell counts. Produced via immunoSEQ multiplex PCR; TCRdb's table is partial and in-frame only. V, J and clone size were drawn from that table, and D and trimming were deduced from the DNA. The data show approximately 100,000 clones, around 89% seen once. The chain is built from TRBV5-6 and TRBJ2-4; D remains unclear. This TCR came from an elderly woman with acute or convalescent COVID-19. The specimen sequenced was peripheral blood. This chain's CDR3 is CASSLWSEDIQYF. The CDR3, as DNA: TGTGCCAGCAGCTTGTGGTCAGAGGACATTCAGTACTTC. Filled out from reference TRBV5-6 and TRBJ2-4, the complete variable domain reads DAGVTQSPTHLIKTRGQQVTLRCSPKSGHDTVSWYQQALGQGPQFIFQYYEEEERQRGNFPDRFSGHQFPNYSSELNVNALLLGDSALYLCASSLWSEDIQYFGAGTRLSVL.